The next 7 T cell receptor beta chains were all read from a single sample in a study of blood T cell repertoires in COVID-19. Sequencing used immunoSEQ multiplex PCR; TCRdb keeps in-frame clones, though not all of them. The repertoire has about 200,000 clones, 92% of them found once; the top ten carry 1% to 1.5%. Sequencing was carried out using peripheral blood. The receptors originated from a man aged 25 to 40 with acute or convalescent COVID-19.

The V and J genes are TRBV4-1 and TRBJ2-5; TRBD2 matches 13 bases. Germline V gene sequence: CDR1 MGHRA, CDR2 YSYEKL. This CDR3 spans 17 amino acids. The V and J ends lost 7 bases and 5 bases, in that order; junction bases with no gene match: 13. The CDR3 reads CASTTTSGGAIGETQYF. CDR3 sequence (DNA): TGCGCCAGCACCACTACTAGCGGGGGGGCCATTGGTGAGACCCAGTACTTC.

The chain couples TRBV29-1 to TRBJ2-1, with TRBD2 matching over 11 bases. This CDR3 is built from 17 residues. CDR1 is SQVTM, CDR2 ANQGSEA, per germline. The V segment lost 5 bases and the J segment 6 bases; nucleotides outside the gene matches: 15. As DNA, the CDR3 is TGCAGCGTTACAGGGAGGTTAGCGGGGGGGCCGCTCAATGAGCAGTTCTTC. Its protein product is CSVTGRLAGGPLNEQFF.

The genes are TRBV30 and TRBJ1-2; the D gene is possibly TRBD1 (5 bases). V lost 5 bases and J 0 bases, leaving 13 bases between the germline ends. Germline loops: CDR1 GTSNPN, CDR2 SVGIG (reference sequence). There are 14 residues in the CDR3. CDR3: CAWGDSYPNYGYTF. CDR3 in DNA: TGTGCCTGGGGCGACAGTTATCCTAACTATGGCTACACCTTC.

The chain uses TRBV27 and TRBJ2-1; 9 bases match TRBD2. The CDR3 totals 18 residues. Trimming at V came to 4 bases and at J to 0 bases, leaving 10 bases not matched to a gene. CDR1 and CDR2 from the germline V gene are MNHEY and SMNVEV (reference sequence). In DNA form, the CDR3 reads TGTGCCAGCAGTTCATTAGCGGGAGTGTCTAGCTCCTACAATGAGCAGTTCTTC. This encodes CASSSLAGVSSSYNEQFF.

J is TRBJ1-1 and V is TRBV4-1, with D possibly being TRBD1 (5 bases). The germline V and J ends were trimmed by 0 bases and 8 bases, with 19 bases remaining between them. This CDR3 region has 16 residues. Germline assignment: CDR1 MGHRA and CDR2 YSYEKL. For the CDR3, the DNA is TGCGCCAGCAGCCAAGATACCTGGGCCCAGGGCTCGGAAGCTTTCTTT. As protein: CASSQDTWAQGSEAFF.

The chain couples TRBV19 to TRBJ1-3; D is perhaps TRBD1 (6 bases). The CDR3 totals 16 residues. V lost 6 bases and J 0 bases, leaving 15 bases between the germline ends. Germline CDR1 reads LNHDA; CDR2 reads SQIVND (reference sequence). The CDR3 DNA reads as TGTGCCAGTAGCCTGGGAAGGGGGACCTCTGGAAACACCATATATTTT. It specifies CASSLGRGTSGNTIYF.

The genes are TRBV5-1 and TRBJ2-7; D is possibly TRBD2 (6 bases). The CDR3 loop spans 15 amino acids. Trimming took 3 bases from V and 0 from J, leaving 13 bases between them. The germline V gene has CDR1 SGHRS and CDR2 YFSETQ. The CDR3 here is CASSWGLQSSYEQYF. For the CDR3, the DNA is TGCGCCAGCAGCTGGGGACTCCAAAGCTCCTACGAGCAGTACTTC.